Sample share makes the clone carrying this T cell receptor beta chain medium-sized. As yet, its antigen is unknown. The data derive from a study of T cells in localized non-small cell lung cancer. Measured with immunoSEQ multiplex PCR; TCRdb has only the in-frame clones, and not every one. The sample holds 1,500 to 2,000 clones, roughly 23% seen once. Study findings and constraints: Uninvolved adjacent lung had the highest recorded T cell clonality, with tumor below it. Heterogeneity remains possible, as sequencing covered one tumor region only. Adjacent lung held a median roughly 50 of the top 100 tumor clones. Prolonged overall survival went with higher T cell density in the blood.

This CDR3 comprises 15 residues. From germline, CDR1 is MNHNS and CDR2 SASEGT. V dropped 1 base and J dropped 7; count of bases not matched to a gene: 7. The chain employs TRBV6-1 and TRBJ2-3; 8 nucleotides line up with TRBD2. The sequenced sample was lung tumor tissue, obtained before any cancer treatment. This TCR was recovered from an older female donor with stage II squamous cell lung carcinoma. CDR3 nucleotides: TGTGCCAGCAGTGAAGGGGCGGGAGGAGTTTATACGCAGTATTTT. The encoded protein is CASSEGAGGVYTQYF.